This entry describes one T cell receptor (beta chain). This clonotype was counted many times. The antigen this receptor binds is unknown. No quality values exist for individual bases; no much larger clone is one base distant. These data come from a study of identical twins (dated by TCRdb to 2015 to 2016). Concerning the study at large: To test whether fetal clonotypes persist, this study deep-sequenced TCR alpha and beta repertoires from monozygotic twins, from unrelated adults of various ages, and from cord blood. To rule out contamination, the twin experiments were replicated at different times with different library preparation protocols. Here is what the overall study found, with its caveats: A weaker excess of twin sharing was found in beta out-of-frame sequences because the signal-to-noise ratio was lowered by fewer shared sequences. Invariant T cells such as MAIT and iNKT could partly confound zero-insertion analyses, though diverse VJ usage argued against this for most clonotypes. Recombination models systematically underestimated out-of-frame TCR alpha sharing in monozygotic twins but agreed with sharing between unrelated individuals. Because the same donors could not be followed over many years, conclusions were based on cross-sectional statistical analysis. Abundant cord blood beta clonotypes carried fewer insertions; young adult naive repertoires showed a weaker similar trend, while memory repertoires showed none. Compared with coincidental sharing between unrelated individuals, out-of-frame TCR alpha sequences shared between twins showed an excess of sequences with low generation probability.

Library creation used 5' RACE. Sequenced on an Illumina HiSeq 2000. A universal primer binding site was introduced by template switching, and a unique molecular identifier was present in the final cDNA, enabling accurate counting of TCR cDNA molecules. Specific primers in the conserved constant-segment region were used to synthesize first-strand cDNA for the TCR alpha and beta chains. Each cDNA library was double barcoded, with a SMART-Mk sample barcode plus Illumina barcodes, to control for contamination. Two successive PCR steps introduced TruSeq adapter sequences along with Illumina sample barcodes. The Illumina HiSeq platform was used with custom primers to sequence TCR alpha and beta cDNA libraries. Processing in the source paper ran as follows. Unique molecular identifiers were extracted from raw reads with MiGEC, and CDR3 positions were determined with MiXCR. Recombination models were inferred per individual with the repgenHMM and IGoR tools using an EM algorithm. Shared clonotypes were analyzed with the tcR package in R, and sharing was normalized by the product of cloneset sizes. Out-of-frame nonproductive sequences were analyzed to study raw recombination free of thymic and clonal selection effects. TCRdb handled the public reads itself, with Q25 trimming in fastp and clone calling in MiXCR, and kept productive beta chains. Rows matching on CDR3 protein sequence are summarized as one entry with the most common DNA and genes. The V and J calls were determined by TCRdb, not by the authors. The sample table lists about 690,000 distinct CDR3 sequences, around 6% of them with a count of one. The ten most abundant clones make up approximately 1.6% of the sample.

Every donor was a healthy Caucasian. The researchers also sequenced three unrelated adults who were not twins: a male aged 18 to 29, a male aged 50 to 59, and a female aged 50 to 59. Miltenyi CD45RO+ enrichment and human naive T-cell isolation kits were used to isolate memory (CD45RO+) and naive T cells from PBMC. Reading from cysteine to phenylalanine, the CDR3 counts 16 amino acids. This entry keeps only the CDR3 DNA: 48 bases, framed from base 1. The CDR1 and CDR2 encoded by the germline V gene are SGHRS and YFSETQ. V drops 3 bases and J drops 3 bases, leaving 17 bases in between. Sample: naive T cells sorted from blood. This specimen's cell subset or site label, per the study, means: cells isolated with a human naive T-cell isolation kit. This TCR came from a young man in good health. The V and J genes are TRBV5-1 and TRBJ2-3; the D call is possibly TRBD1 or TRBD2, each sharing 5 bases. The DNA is TGCGCCAGCAGCTCGGACTCAGCCAGGGTGACAGATACGCAGTATTTT. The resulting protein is CASSSDSARVTDTQYF.